The next 30 T cell receptor beta chains were all read from a single sample in a study of identifying expanded T cells in peripheral blood. Using immunoSEQ multiplex PCR, the repertoire was profiled, and TCRdb retains in-frame clones only, with some absent. This sample has some 97,000 clones, with approximately 89% found just once. Material: blood. The source is a person between 18 and 70 years old in good health.

This clone was seen once. The V gene is TRBV19, the J gene TRBJ1-2; TRBD1 is a possible D gene (6 bases). The CDR3 sequence is 15 residues long. The V gene lost 3 bases and the J gene lost 0 bases, with 11 bases spanning the gap. Per the germline V gene, CDR1 is LNHDA and CDR2 is SQIVND (reference sequence). CDR3 in DNA: TGTGCCAGTAGTATGTGGACAGCCGCTAACTATGGCTACACCTTC. Translating gives CASSMWTAANYGYTF.

This chain uses TRBV6-5 with TRBJ2-7, with D possibly matching TRBD1 (7 bases). The germline CDR1 and CDR2 sequences are MNHEY and SVGAGI. This CDR3 is built from 14 residues. Between the trimmed V and J ends, which lost 7 bases and 3 bases, there was a span of 16 bases. The CDR3: CASIRGQGGYEQYF. CDR3 coding DNA: TGTGCCAGCATCAGGGGCCAGGGGGGCTACGAGCAGTACTTC.

DNA of the CDR3: TGTGCCAGCAGCCACCGGGACGGGCAAGAGACCCAGTACTTC. Its translation: CASSHRDGQETQYF. The chain employs TRBV6-5 and TRBJ2-5, with D possibly called TRBD1 or TRBD2 (5 bases each). The CDR3 covers 14 residues. V was shortened by 6 bases and J by 2 bases, with 13 bases between the two germline ends. Germline loops: CDR1 MNHEY, CDR2 SVGAGI.

The chain recombines TRBV21-1 with TRBJ2-1; the table names TRBD2, a call not compared with the DNA. TRBV21-1 is a known pseudogene. This CDR3 is built from 14 residues. CDR3 amino acids: CASSKSRLANEQFF. The CDR3 bases are TGTGCCAGCAGCAAATCCCGACTAGCCAATGAGCAGTTCTTC.

The chain couples TRBV21-1 to TRBJ1-5; TRBD1 is the table's D call, not checked against the DNA. TRBV21-1 corresponds to a pseudogene. CDR3 length: 14 amino acids. This CDR3 reads CASTTQGFYQPQHF. The CDR3 bases are TGTGCCAGCACCACACAGGGGTTTTACCAGCCCCAGCATTTT.

The V call is TRBV6-5, the J call TRBJ2-7; 7 nucleotides agree with TRBD1. Unmatched junction bases numbered 4, after V lost 5 bases and J lost 3 bases. Germline assignment: CDR1 MNHEY and CDR2 SVGAGI. This CDR3 has 13 residues. CDR3 region: CASSRGPDYEQYF. The CDR3 DNA reads TGTGCCAGCAGTAGGGGGCCTGACTACGAGCAGTACTTC.

V is TRBV1 and J is TRBJ2-1; TRBD2, the table's D call, lacks a check against the DNA. TRBV1 is a pseudogene segment. The CDR3 length is 13 residues. The CDR3 sequence: CTSSQRDYQPPFF. In DNA, the CDR3 is TGCACCAGCAGCCAGCGGGACTACCAGCCCCCGTTCTTC.

The chain is built from TRBV30 and TRBJ1-1; tentatively, D is TRBD1 (6 bases). The length of the CDR3 is 15 residues. Germline V gene data show CDR1 as GTSNPN and CDR2 as SVGIG (reference sequence). The V and J ends lost 4 bases and 0 bases respectively, with 15 bases between them. The CDR3 region has the DNA TGTGCCTGGACGTACGGGGGCTCCATGAACACTGAAGCTTTCTTT. Its translation is CAWTYGGSMNTEAFF.

This chain uses TRBV18 with TRBJ1-2; tentatively, D is TRBD1 (5 bases). The CDR3 is made up of 17 amino acids. Trimming took 3 bases from V and 0 from J, leaving 17 bases between them. Germline CDR1 and CDR2: KGHSH and LQKENI. CDR3 sequence: CASSPVLTGRANYGYTF. The CDR3 nucleotides read TGTGCCAGCTCACCGGTCTTGACGGGGCGAGCTAACTATGGCTACACCTTC.

This chain connects TRBV5-1 to TRBJ1-1; 9 nucleotides agree with TRBD1. Germline V gene sequence: CDR1 SGHRS, CDR2 YFSETQ. This CDR3 is 14 amino acids long. Trimming at V came to 2 bases and at J to 4 bases, leaving 3 bases not matched to a gene. The CDR3 sequence is CASSFLDRGTEAFF. The CDR3 region has the DNA TGCGCCAGCAGCTTTCTGGACAGGGGCACTGAAGCTTTCTTT.

V is TRBV5-8 and J is TRBJ2-7; D not certain. Germline loops: CDR1 SGHTS, CDR2 YDEGEE. Trimming took 1 base from V and 3 from J, leaving 5 bases between them. The CDR3 spans 12 residues. As DNA, the CDR3 is TGTGCCAGCAGCTTGTCGAACTACGAGCAGTACTTC. Translated: CASSLSNYEQYF.

The rearrangement links TRBV2 to TRBJ2-2; 10 nucleotides align to TRBD1. Looked up from germline, CDR1 is SNHLY and CDR2 is FYNNEI. V trimming: 6 bases; J trimming: 3 bases; junction bases outside the gene matches: 1. The CDR3 has 14 residues. The CDR3 nucleotides are TGTGCCAGCAGGGGGACAGGGGACACCGGGGAGCTGTTTTTT. It codes for CASRGTGDTGELFF.

This chain links TRBV6-4 with TRBJ1-2, with D possibly being TRBD1 (6 bases). V lost 6 bases and J 0 bases, leaving 8 bases between the germline ends. This CDR3 spans 13 amino acids. Germline V lookup: CDR1 MRHNA, CDR2 SNTAGT. The CDR3: CASSRGPNYGYTF. The CDR3 bases are TGTGCCAGCAGCAGGGGTCCTAACTATGGCTACACCTTC.

The count of this clone is one. The CDR3 sequence is CASSYSSIGAREKLFF. The CDR3 coding sequence is TGTGCCAGCAGTTACTCGTCGATAGGGGCCCGTGAAAAACTGTTTTTT. The chain recombines TRBV6-6 with TRBJ1-4, with D possibly matching TRBD1 (5 bases). The CDR3 covers 16 residues. In germline, CDR1 is MNHNY, CDR2 SVGAGI (reference sequence). V was cut by 0 bases and J by 7 bases, with 15 bases left in between.

This chain connects TRBV2 to TRBJ2-2; no firm D call. Deletions cut 4 bases from V and 4 bases from J, with 13 bases between. The CDR3 spans 15 residues. Germline CDR1 reads SNHLY; CDR2 reads FYNNEI. In DNA, the CDR3 is TGTGCCAGCAGTGCGGGCAGCCCTGTCACCGGGGAGCTGTTTTTT. It specifies CASSAGSPVTGELFF. Filled out from reference TRBV2 and TRBJ2-2, the complete variable domain reads EPEVTQTPSHQVTQMGQEVILRCVPISNHLYFYWYRQILGQKVEFLVSFYNNEISEKSEIFDDQFSVERPDGSNFTLKIRSTKLEDSAMYFCASSAGSPVTGELFFGEGSRLTVL.

In this sample, this clone turned up once. The chain links TRBV19 to TRBJ2-1, with 7 positions matching TRBD1. Germline CDR1 is LNHDA and CDR2 is SQIVND (reference sequence). V shed 7 bases and J 10 bases; nucleotides not matched to a gene: 10. The CDR3 sequence is 13 residues long. CDR3 nucleotides: TGTGCCAGTATGTCGCGGACAGGCCACGAGCAGTTCTTC. The encoded protein is CASMSRTGHEQFF.

The gene calls are TRBV6-5 and TRBJ2-5, with D perhaps given as TRBD1 or TRBD2 (5 bases each). Germline V gene data show CDR1 as MNHEY and CDR2 as SVGAGI. CDR3 length: 14 amino acids. Trimming left V 5 bases short and J 5 bases short, with 15 bases between. This chain's CDR3 is CASSSPGRGETQYF. In DNA form, the CDR3 reads TGTGCCAGCAGTAGTCCGGGGCGTGGGGAGACCCAGTACTTC.

The V call is TRBV2, the J call TRBJ2-7, with TRBD1 identical over 8 bases. The CDR3 consists of 17 residues. Losses at the gene ends were 6 bases for V and 2 bases for J; bases not matched to a gene: 15. In germline, CDR1 is SNHLY, CDR2 FYNNEI. The chain's CDR3 is CASSGPPGGFGAYEQYF. The CDR3 nucleotides read TGTGCCAGCAGCGGGCCCCCAGGGGGCTTTGGGGCCTACGAGCAGTACTTC.

The V call is TRBV6-6, the J call TRBJ1-1, with D unclear. The CDR3 spans 15 residues. The germline V gene encodes CDR1 MNHNY and CDR2 SVGAGI (reference sequence). V shed 0 bases and J shed 3 bases, with 11 bases lying between them. The CDR3 region is CASSYSSQVDTEAFF. CDR3 nucleotide sequence: TGTGCCAGCAGTTACTCGTCTCAGGTGGACACTGAAGCTTTCTTT.

The J gene is TRBJ1-5, the V gene TRBV19; 7 nucleotides agree with TRBD1. This CDR3 is 16 amino acids long. V shed 4 bases, J shed 4 bases, and the junction held 10 bases outside the gene matches. CDR1 and CDR2 (germline): LNHDA, SQIVND (reference sequence). The CDR3 DNA reads TGTGCCAGTAGTAGGGGGCCCGGACAGGTGAATCAGCCCCAGCATTTT. It translates to CASSRGPGQVNQPQHF.

V gene TRBV27 combines with J gene TRBJ2-1; a possible D gene is TRBD1 (7 bases). The V end lost 5 bases, the J end lost 2 bases, and 19 bases lay between the germline ends. Germline CDR1 and CDR2: MNHEY and SMNVEV (reference sequence). The CDR3 is 17 residues long. The CDR3 coding sequence is TGTGCCAGCAGTCGGGTGGCGGCGGGGACAGCCTACAATGAGCAGTTCTTC. Its protein product is CASSRVAAGTAYNEQFF.

The chain combines TRBV18 with TRBJ1-3; 7 bases match TRBD1. J gave up 2 bases and V 2 bases, and 3 bases lay outside the gene matches. The CDR3 is 15 residues long. CDR1 KGHSH and CDR2 LQKENI come from the germline V gene. In nucleotides, the CDR3 is TGTGCCAGCTCACCATCGGGACAGACTGGAAACACCATATATTTT. Residues: CASSPSGQTGNTIYF.

This chain connects TRBV15 to TRBJ1-6, with 7 bases lining up with TRBD1. The CDR3 runs 18 residues. Per germline, CDR1 LNHNV and CDR2 YYDKDF (reference sequence). The V segment lost 0 bases and the J segment 11 bases; nucleotides outside the gene matches: 16. The CDR3 DNA sequence: TGTGCCACCAGCAGAGAAGGAAGGGACAGTAGGGCCCTAGCACCCCTCCACTTT. The encoded protein is CATSREGRDSRALAPLHF.

The V gene is TRBV11-2, the J gene TRBJ2-7; 8 nucleotides match TRBD1. The CDR3 has 14 amino acids. Trimming at V came to 4 bases and at J to 7 bases, leaving 9 bases not matched to a gene. CDR1 is SGHAT and CDR2 is FQNNGV in the germline V gene. The CDR3 bases are TGTGCCAGCAGCTCCGATCGGACAGGGAATGAGCAGTACTTC. Translating it yields CASSSDRTGNEQYF.

This clone was detected only once. The chain employs TRBV19 and TRBJ2-2, with 7 bases aligning to TRBD1. The CDR3 consists of 13 residues. V lost 9 bases, J lost 5 bases, and 6 bases stayed unmatched. Germline CDR1 LNHDA, CDR2 SQIVND (reference sequence). The CDR3 region has the DNA TGTGCCAGCCAGGGGGTCCGTACCGGGGAGCTGTTTTTT. Residues: CASQGVRTGELFF.

The CDR3 nucleotides read TGTGCCAGCAGTGAAGCAAAAACCTCCCGTGGAAACACCATATATTTT. Its protein product is CASSEAKTSRGNTIYF. The V and J genes are TRBV2 and TRBJ1-3; D is ambiguous. There are 16 residues in the CDR3. Germline assignment: CDR1 SNHLY and CDR2 FYNNEI. The V end was cut by 0 bases, the J end by 3 bases, with 12 bases between.

This rearrangement joins TRBV15 to TRBJ2-4; D is unclear. The V gene's germline CDR1 is LNHNV and CDR2 YYDKDF (reference sequence). The length of the CDR3 is 16 residues. Trimming pared 0 bases from V and 0 bases from J, leaving 9 bases between. CDR3 in amino acids: CATSRDRGLAKNIQYF. The CDR3 region has the DNA TGTGCCACCAGCAGAGATCGTGGGCTAGCCAAAAACATTCAGTACTTC. Together with reference TRBV15 and TRBJ2-4, the CDR3 gives the full variable domain: DAMVIQNPRYQVTQFGKPVTLSCSQTLNHNVMYWYQQKSSQAPKLLFHYYDKDFNNEADTPDNFQSRRPNTSFCFLDIRSPGLGDTAMYLCATSRDRGLAKNIQYFGAGTRLSVL.

The rearrangement links TRBV29-1 to TRBJ2-5; D remains unclear. The germline CDR1 and CDR2 sequences are SQVTM and ANQGSEA. This CDR3 contains 13 residues. Trimming pared 3 bases from V and 5 bases from J, leaving 13 bases between. The DNA of the CDR3 is TGCAGCGTTGATTTCGACGCCGGGGAGACCCAGTACTTC. Protein sequence: CSVDFDAGETQYF.

The rearrangement joins TRBV4-2 to TRBJ2-7; 8 nucleotides agree with TRBD2. J gave up 2 bases and V 0 bases, and 12 bases lay outside the gene matches. This CDR3 contains 18 residues. Germline CDR1 reads LGHNA; CDR2 reads YNFKEQ. The chain's CDR3 is CASSQDPIRGSGTYEQYF. The CDR3 nucleotides read TGTGCCAGCAGCCAAGATCCGATTCGAGGTAGCGGGACCTACGAGCAGTACTTC.

V is TRBV9 and J is TRBJ1-2, with 9 bases identical to TRBD1. With V trimmed by 3 bases and J by 8 bases, 11 bases remained unmatched. The germline gives CDR1 SGDLS, CDR2 YYNGEE. The CDR3 consists of 15 residues. The CDR3 DNA sequence: TGTGCCAGCAGCGACCTACTACAGGGGGCGCGCGGCTACACCTTC. Translated: CASSDLLQGARGYTF.